The entry below describes one TCR beta chain. The data are from a study of blood T cells in healthy people across ages. V lost 5 bases and J 4 bases, leaving 17 bases between the germline ends. Germline CDR1 and CDR2: MNHEY and SVGEGT. The CDR3 runs to 15 residues. Through a sample-barcoded 5' primer and a J-beta primer mix, a second PCR was run for roughly 7 to 12 cycles. Unique molecular identifiers of 12 random nucleotides labeled each cDNA. Sequencing recovered at least 3 million CDR3-containing paired-end reads from each sample. TCRdb processed the 5' RACE reads anew with MiXCR; each CDR3 protein has one entry. Among 1.5 million to 2 million distinct CDR3 sequences listed, around 42% were seen once.

The sequence derives from a human donor in good health. Sequencing input: blood. This chain uses TRBV6-2 or TRBV6-3 with TRBJ1-2; tentative D call: TRBD1 (5 bases). This CDR3 is CASSGDLTVAYGYTF. CDR3 DNA: TGTGCCAGCAGTGGTGATCTGACAGTCGCCTATGGCTACACCTTC.